This record covers a single T cell receptor (beta chain). This entry is derived from a study of blood T cell repertoires in COVID-19. Study-level background: Samples representing acute and convalescent COVID-19 were sourced from the United States, Italy and Spain. PBMCs, B-cell-depleted T cells, or T cells were the source of the cDNA or gDNA that made up the material.

Under the authors' procedure: Amplification of reference gene primers provided the estimated nucleated cell counts. Some clones are missing from TCRdb's copy, which holds only in-frame ones; the method was immunoSEQ multiplex PCR. The D gene and trimming were derived from the DNA, and the V and J assignments and clone size from that table. The sample lists 60,000 or so clones; roughly 84% were seen once. Sequencing was carried out using peripheral blood. The TCR was taken from a man in his thirties or forties with COVID-19, enrolled during active disease.

CDR3 DNA: TGTGCCAGCAGCTTTTTCAAAACGGGTGACAATGAGCAGTTCTTC. Translating gives CASSFFKTGDNEQFF. The chain combines TRBV7-6 with TRBJ2-1; D not certain. The CDR3 spans 15 residues. Germline CDR1 SGHVS, CDR2 FNYEAQ. The ends were cut back, 3 bases at V and 5 bases at J, with 14 bases in the middle.